This T cell receptor (beta chain) appears in the sequencing data of a study of blood T cell repertoires in COVID-19. Study details: COVID-19 samples from acute and convalescent phases originated in the United States, Italy and Spain.

The table came from immunoSEQ multiplex PCR; TCRdb's copy has only in-frame clones and leaves some out. The sample has some 200,000 clones, about 90% seen once; the top ten hold approximately 2.1%. The V and J ends lost 6 bases and 1 base, in that order; junction bases with no gene match: 8. Looked up from germline, CDR1 is MNHEY and CDR2 is SVGAGI. The CDR3 loop spans 15 amino acids. V usage is TRBV6-5 and J usage is TRBJ2-5; the match to TRBD2 covers 7 bases. This receptor was taken from a woman in her twenties or thirties who had recovered from COVID-19. Sequenced material: PBMCs or T cells enriched from blood (not recorded which). The CDR3 DNA sequence: TGTGCCAGCAGCCAGAACCGACTAGCCCAAGAGACCCAGTACTTC. Translated, it gives CASSQNRLAQETQYF.